This TCR beta chain was captured in a study of OX40 agonist ivuxolimab in advanced cancers. Looking at the study overall: Ivuxolimab was an agonistic, fully human IgG2 monoclonal antibody directed against OX40 (CD134), a costimulatory receptor. Prior anti-PD-1, anti-PD-L1 or anti-CTLA-4 therapy was permitted, and checkpoint inhibitors had been received by less than 45% of dose-escalation patients. Peripheral TCRbeta sequencing aimed to test whether ivuxolimab altered TCR sequence diversity and caused clonal T-cell expansion. Of the roughly 52 dose-escalation patients, hepatocellular carcinoma was present in around 20, melanoma in roughly 15, renal cell carcinoma in 9 and head and neck cancer in 9. The paper covers the monotherapy dose-escalation part of the phase I ivuxolimab trial, which included N ≈ 50 patients. Intravenous ivuxolimab was administered to patients every 2 weeks at six dose levels: 0.01, 0.1, 0.3, 1.5, 3 and 10 mg/kg. Partial responses occurred in three dose-escalation patients: two with cutaneous melanoma and one with hepatocellular carcinoma. In the dose-escalation cohort, more than 80% of patients were male, and the mean age was roughly 60 years with a range of roughly 23 to 79.

About this clone: No cognate antigen has been identified for it. Base qualities are not provided; no much larger clone lies one nucleotide away.

Patients with a history of autoimmune disease or receiving systemic immunosuppression were excluded from the trial. In every dose cohort, peripheral blood was drawn for TCR sequencing at baseline, cycle 4 day 1, and cycle 7 day 1. Samples were obtained from an open-label, multicenter, first-in-human phase I dose-escalation trial of ivuxolimab. Adults with locally advanced or metastatic melanoma, renal cell, hepatocellular, or head and neck squamous cell carcinoma were enrolled in the trial. Before TCR sequencing, CD4+ and CD8+ T cells were separately sorted from peripheral blood. Results the study describes overall, beyond this receptor: At doses of 0.1 to 3.0 mg/kg, clonal expansion of both CD4+ and CD8+ T cells in blood was seen between baseline and week 6. In partial responders in the 0.1-3.0 mg/kg groups, normalized peripheral clonal expansion was found to be among the lowest, especially among CD8+ T cells. After ivuxolimab, more expanded clones were found on average in CD8+ T cells than in CD4+ T cells. Low levels of normalized T-cell clonal expansion were also seen in some patients who did not respond. Which antigens the clonally expanded peripheral T cells were specific for was not determined.

Genomic DNA was extracted from sorted cells for sequencing of the TCRbeta CDR3 region. The immunoSEQ Assay was used for sequencing of TCRbeta CDR3 regions. TCRdb holds this immuneACCESS table with in-frame rearrangements only. Some clones are missing; in checked studies, unresolved V genes explain under half, and the rest has no known cause. Within this sample are about 62,000 clones, with around 90% of them counted one time only. Together, the top ten hold approximately 4.8% of the sample. As encoded in the germline V gene, CDR1 is MNHEY while CDR2 is SVGAGI. V and J lose 5 bases and 5 bases, and a span of 12 bases separates them. The CDR3 runs 13 amino acids, cysteine and phenylalanine included. Of the read, only the CDR3 DNA is kept; its 39 bases are in frame from base 1.

This receptor was taken from an adult with an advanced solid tumor such as melanoma, head and neck, liver or kidney cancer. The rearrangement joined TRBV6-5 to TRBJ2-5; the D gene assignment is ambiguous. Sequences were derived from CD4+ or CD8+ T cells sorted from blood, sampled in a trial of the OX40 agonist ivuxolimab. The CDR3 region: CASSEPPRETQYF. The sequence in DNA is TGTGCCAGCAGTGAACCTCCAAGGGAGACCCAGTACTTC.